The TCR beta chain described here comes from a study of PD-L1 blockade in urothelial cancer. Study-level results: Where pretreatment blood TCR clonality fell below the median, better survival was predicted.

Synthetic spike-ins, TCR analog templates, were added into each PCR. Measured with immunoSEQ multiplex PCR; TCRdb has only the in-frame clones, and not every one. Of approximately 40,000 clones listed, 86% are singletons. With regard to this clone: The antigen remains unidentified.

Germline V gene data show CDR1 as LNHDA and CDR2 as SQIVND (reference sequence). V shed 7 bases and J shed 6 bases, with 21 bases lying between them. The CDR3 spans 15 residues. Time point meaning: peripheral blood 6 weeks after treatment start. Individual patients had between 1 and 8 samples, taken pretreatment and on-treatment. Source: PBMCs, taken around atezolizumab (anti-PD-L1) treatment. The sequence came from a man aged 60 to 75 with urothelial cancer. The chain recombines TRBV19 with TRBJ1-2; perhaps TRBD1 as D (6 bases). CDR3 DNA sequence: TGTGCCAGTACCGAAGGGGGAGTCTTTGGGGATGGCTACACCTTC. Protein: CASTEGGVFGDGYTF.